This T cell receptor beta chain was recorded in a study of cytomegalovirus exposure and HLA in healthy donors. Across the study: Assignment to the Caucasian-associated ancestry cluster applied to around 76% of the approximately 390 genotyped donors. Whole-study results and caveats: Most of the CMV-associated TCR beta chains (in a later analysis) appeared to be HLA-restricted.

CDR1 is MDHEN, CDR2 SYDVKM, per germline. Trimming removed 4 bases at V and 0 bases at J, with 10 bases between. The CDR3 has 16 amino acids. In the case of this clone: The antigen is undetermined.

60 Vbeta and 13 Jbeta primers were used in PCR. Clones were sequenced by immunoSEQ multiplex PCR, and TCRdb holds only the in-frame ones, with some missing. Of 87,000 or so clones in the sample, 60% to 80% were seen once. This sequence was found in a man between 60 and 75 years old in good health and CMV-seronegative. The sequencing sample was made of PBMCs. The chain couples TRBV28 to TRBJ2-6; possible D gene TRBD1, 5 bases. In nucleotides, the CDR3 is TGTGCCAGCAGTTCCACAGGAAACTCTGGGGCCAACGTCCTGACTTTC. Amino acids: CASSSTGNSGANVLTF.